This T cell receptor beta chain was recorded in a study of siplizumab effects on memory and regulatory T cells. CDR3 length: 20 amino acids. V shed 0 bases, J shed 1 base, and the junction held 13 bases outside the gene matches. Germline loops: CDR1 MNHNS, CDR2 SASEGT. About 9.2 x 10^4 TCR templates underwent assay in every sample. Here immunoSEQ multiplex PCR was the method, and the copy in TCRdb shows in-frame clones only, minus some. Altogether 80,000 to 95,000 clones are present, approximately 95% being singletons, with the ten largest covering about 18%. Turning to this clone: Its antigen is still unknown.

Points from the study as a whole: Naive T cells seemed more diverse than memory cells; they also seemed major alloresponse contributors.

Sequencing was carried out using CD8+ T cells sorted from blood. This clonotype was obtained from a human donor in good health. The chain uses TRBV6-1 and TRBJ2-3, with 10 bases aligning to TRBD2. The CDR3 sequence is CASSEAASGRSFGGTDTQYF. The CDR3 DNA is TGTGCCAGCAGTGAAGCGGCTAGCGGGAGAAGTTTCGGGGGCACAGATACGCAGTATTTT.